A selection of T cell receptor beta chains follows, all from one sample in a study of cytomegalovirus exposure and HLA in healthy donors. Only in-frame clones appear in the TCRdb table, and some are missing; sequencing was by immunoSEQ multiplex PCR. This table holds 90,000 to 150,000 clones, more than 65% found once. Sequenced: PBMCs. The receptor set was obtained from a man in his forties in good health and CMV-seropositive. Each CDR3 is given with its conserved first and last residue. Each record gives: J gene, V gene, D gene, clone size, CDR3 protein, CDR3 DNA. D genes are given only for firm matches. Some rows mark clone size as missing; the rest say once, few, many or name a class of expanded clone.

TRBJ1-1	TRBV7-6	TRBD1	-	CASSGDRDRLNTEAFF	TGTGCCAGCAGCGGAGACCGGGACAGGCTGAACACTGAAGCTTTCTTT
TRBJ2-7	TRBV5-4	TRBD2	-	CASSLGTSGAYEQYF	TGTGCCAGCAGCTTGGGGACTAGCGGGGCCTACGAGCAGTACTTC
TRBJ1-2	TRBV7-9	-	-	CSSSREAPYGYTF	TGTTCCAGCAGTCGAGAGGCCCCCTATGGCTACACCTTC
TRBJ1-1	TRBV5-1	-	-	CASRIQGRDTEAFF	TGCGCCAGCAGAATACAGGGTCGGGACACTGAAGCTTTCTTT
TRBJ2-6	TRBV9	TRBD1	-	CASSERTGALSGANGLTF	TGTGCCAGCAGCGAGAGGACAGGGGCCCTCTCTGGGGCCAACGGCCTGACTTTC
TRBJ1-2	TRBV2	-	-	CASRQESGYYGYTF	TGTGCCAGCAGGCAGGAATCGGGGTACTATGGCTACACCTTC
TRBJ2-7	TRBV4-3	-	-	CASSEAGDRAYEQYF	TGCGCCAGCAGCGAGGCAGGGGACCGAGCCTACGAGCAGTACTTC
TRBJ2-5	TRBV28	-	-	CASSLMRAQETQYF	TGTGCCAGCAGTTTGATGAGGGCTCAAGAGACCCAGTACTTC
TRBJ1-1	TRBV19	-	few	CASSIGWMNTEAFF	TGTGCCAGTAGTATCGGGTGGATGAACACTGAAGCTTTCTTT
TRBJ2-5	TRBV27	-	once	CASSPDGEIETQYF	TGTGCCAGCAGCCCGGACGGGGAGATTGAAACCCAGTACTTC
TRBJ1-4	TRBV18	TRBD1	-	CASSSRTGSFRAATNEKLFF	TGTGCCAGCTCATCACGGACAGGGAGTTTCCGGGCCGCAACTAATGAAAAACTGTTTTTT
TRBJ2-1	TRBV15	-	-	CATSRVWDSGYNEQFF	TGTGCCACCAGCAGAGTTTGGGATTCAGGGTACAATGAGCAGTTCTTC
TRBJ1-6	TRBV28	-	-	CASSVGQDPLHF	TGTGCCAGCAGTGTGGGCCAAGATCCCCTCCACTTT
TRBJ1-2	TRBV18	TRBD1	-	CASSPMQGAKYGYTF	TGTGCCAGCTCACCAATGCAGGGGGCGAAGTATGGCTACACCTTC
TRBJ1-2	TRBV28	-	-	CASSLLPNYGYTF	TGTGCCAGCAGTTTACTCCCCAACTATGGCTACACCTTC
TRBJ1-2	TRBV19	-	-	CASSIFGGAAYGYTF	TGTGCCAGTAGTATTTTCGGAGGAGCCGCATATGGCTACACCTTC
TRBJ2-6	TRBV15	TRBD1	-	CATSTGGRTGGERGANVLTF	TGTGCCACCAGCACGGGTGGGAGGACAGGGGGCGAAAGGGGGGCCAACGTCCTGACTTTC
TRBJ1-1	TRBV4-1	-	once	CASSPGLVNTEAFF	TGCGCCAGCAGCCCAGGGTTAGTGAACACTGAAGCTTTCTTT
TRBJ2-1	TRBV7-3	-	once	CASSLSGENYNEQFF	TGTGCCAGCAGCTTAAGCGGGGAGAACTACAATGAGCAGTTCTTC
TRBJ1-6	TRBV11-2	TRBD1	-	CASSLDGTGDSPLHF	TGTGCCAGCAGCTTAGACGGGACAGGGGACTCACCCCTCCACTTT
TRBJ2-7	TRBV2	TRBD1	-	CASKERTGTLAEQYF	TGTGCCAGCAAAGAAAGGACAGGGACATTAGCCGAGCAGTACTTC
TRBJ1-6	TRBV6-1	-	once	CASSRQHDYNSPLHF	TGTGCCAGCAGCAGACAACACGACTATAATTCACCCCTCCACTTT
TRBJ2-2	TRBV11-1	TRBD2	-	CASSSEPGGAGGELFF	TGTGCCAGCAGCTCGGAGCCCGGGGGGGCAGGCGGGGAGCTGTTTTTT
TRBJ1-1	TRBV30	TRBD1	-	CAWTGQMNTEAFF	TGTGCCTGGACGGGACAGATGAACACTGAAGCTTTCTTT
TRBJ2-7	TRBV9	-	-	CASSAIAHRGEQYF	TGTGCCAGCAGCGCCATAGCCCATAGGGGCGAGCAGTACTTC
TRBJ2-2	TRBV14	TRBD2	-	CASSPRRAGYPGELFF	TGTGCCAGCAGCCCCCGTCGAGCGGGGTATCCCGGGGAGCTGTTTTTT
TRBJ2-6	TRBV28	TRBD1	-	CASSTRTGGNSGANVLTF	TGTGCCAGCAGTACCCGGACAGGGGGTAACTCTGGGGCCAACGTCCTGACTTTC
TRBJ2-1	TRBV2	TRBD2	-	CASSATSGGVNEQFF	TGTGCCAGCAGTGCGACTAGCGGGGGGGTAAATGAGCAGTTCTTC
TRBJ1-2	TRBV5-5	TRBD1	-	CASSFLAGTDPNYGYTF	TGTGCCAGCAGCTTTTTGGCAGGGACAGACCCAAACTATGGCTACACCTTC
TRBJ1-5	TRBV4-1	-	-	CASSQVVREDQPQHF	TGCGCCAGCAGCCAAGTAGTCAGGGAAGATCAGCCCCAGCATTTT
TRBJ2-5	TRBV18	-	-	CASSPSGPIQETQYF	TGTGCCAGCTCACCGTCTGGCCCCATCCAAGAGACCCAGTACTTC
TRBJ2-5	TRBV7-6	-	-	CASSFRLQETQYF	TGTGCCAGCAGCTTTCGACTCCAAGAGACCCAGTACTTC
TRBJ2-5	TRBV27	TRBD1	once	CASSPSGTGWQTQYF	TGTGCCAGCAGTCCATCCGGGACAGGGTGGCAGACCCAGTACTTC
TRBJ2-3	TRBV7-2	-	-	CASSIETTRSQYF	TGTGCCAGCAGCATAGAGACTACCCGATCGCAGTATTTT
TRBJ1-2	TRBV6-5	-	-	CASSYSLSPAVDGYTF	TGTGCCAGCAGTTACTCACTCTCACCCGCCGTCGATGGCTACACCTTC
TRBJ2-7	TRBV5-8	TRBD1	-	CASQDRGSYEQYF	TGTGCCAGCCAGGACAGGGGATCGTACGAGCAGTACTTC
TRBJ2-7	TRBV19	TRBD2	-	CASSHNRGGPSYEQYF	TGTGCCAGTAGTCACAACCGCGGGGGGCCCTCCTACGAGCAGTACTTC
TRBJ1-4	TRBV11-2	TRBD1	few	CASSSGQGAGEKLFF	TGTGCCAGCAGCTCGGGACAGGGGGCGGGGGAAAAACTGTTTTTT
TRBJ2-6	TRBV5-1	-	-	CASSGGRVSGANVLTF	TGCGCCAGCAGCGGGGGCAGGGTGTCTGGGGCCAACGTCCTGACTTTC
TRBJ1-5	TRBV7-6	-	-	CASSSGSGPQHF	TGTGCCAGCAGCTCCGGCTCGGGGCCCCAGCATTTT
TRBJ1-1	TRBV5-4	-	-	CASSLGQGFAEAFF	TGTGCCAGCAGCTTGGGGCAGGGGTTCGCTGAAGCTTTCTTT
TRBJ2-1	TRBV9	-	-	CASSGPAGSYNEQFF	TGTGCCAGCAGCGGACCGGCGGGGTCATACAATGAGCAGTTCTTC
TRBJ1-5	TRBV6-1	-	-	CASSESVGHSNQPQHF	TGTGCCAGCAGTGAAAGCGTCGGTCATAGCAATCAGCCCCAGCATTTT
TRBJ2-3	TRBV5-6	TRBD1	-	CASSEGTGRPDTQYF	TGTGCCAGCAGCGAAGGGACAGGGAGGCCAGATACGCAGTATTTT
TRBJ2-5	TRBV4-3	-	-	CASSRTVQETQYF	TGCGCCAGCAGCCGAACGGTGCAAGAGACCCAGTACTTC
TRBJ2-5	TRBV4-3	TRBD1	-	CASSHFGQGRQETQYF	TGCGCCAGCAGCCATTTCGGACAGGGGAGACAAGAGACCCAGTACTTC
TRBJ2-1	TRBV7-2	-	-	CASSLAGRATEQFF	TGTGCCAGCAGCTTAGCGGGCAGGGCAACTGAGCAGTTCTTC